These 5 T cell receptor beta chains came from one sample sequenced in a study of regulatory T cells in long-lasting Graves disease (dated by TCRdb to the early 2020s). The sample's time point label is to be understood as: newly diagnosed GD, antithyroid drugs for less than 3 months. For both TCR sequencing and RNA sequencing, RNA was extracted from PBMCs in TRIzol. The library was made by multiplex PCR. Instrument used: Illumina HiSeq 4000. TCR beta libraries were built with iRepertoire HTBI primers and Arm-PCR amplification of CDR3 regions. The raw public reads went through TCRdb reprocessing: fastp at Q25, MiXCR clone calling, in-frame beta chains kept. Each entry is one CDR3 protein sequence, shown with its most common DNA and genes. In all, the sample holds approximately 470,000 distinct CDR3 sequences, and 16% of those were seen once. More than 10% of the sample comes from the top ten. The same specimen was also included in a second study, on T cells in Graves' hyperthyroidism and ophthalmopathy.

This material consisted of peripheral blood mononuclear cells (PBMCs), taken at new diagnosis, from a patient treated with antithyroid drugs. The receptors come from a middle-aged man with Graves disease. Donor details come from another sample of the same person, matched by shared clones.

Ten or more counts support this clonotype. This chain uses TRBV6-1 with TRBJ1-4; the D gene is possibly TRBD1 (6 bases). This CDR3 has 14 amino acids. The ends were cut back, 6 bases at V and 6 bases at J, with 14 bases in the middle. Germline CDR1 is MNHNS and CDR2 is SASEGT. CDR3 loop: CASSLTGWDEKLFF. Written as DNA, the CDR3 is TGTGCCAGCAGCCTAACAGGGTGGGATGAAAAACTGTTTTTT.

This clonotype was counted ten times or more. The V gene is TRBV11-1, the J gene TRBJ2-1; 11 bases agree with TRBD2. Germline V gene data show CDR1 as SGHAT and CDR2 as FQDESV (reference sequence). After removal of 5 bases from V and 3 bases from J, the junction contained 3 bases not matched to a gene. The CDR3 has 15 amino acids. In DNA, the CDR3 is TGTGCCAGCAGCACCGGGACTAGCGGCTACAATGAGCAGTTCTTC. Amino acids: CASSTGTSGYNEQFF.

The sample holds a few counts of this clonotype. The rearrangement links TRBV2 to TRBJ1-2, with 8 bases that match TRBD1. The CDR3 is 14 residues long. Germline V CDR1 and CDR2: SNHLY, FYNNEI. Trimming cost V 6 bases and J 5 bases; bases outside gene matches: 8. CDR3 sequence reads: CASSGGTGSYGYTF. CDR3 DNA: TGTGCCAGCAGCGGAGGGACAGGAAGTTATGGCTACACCTTC.

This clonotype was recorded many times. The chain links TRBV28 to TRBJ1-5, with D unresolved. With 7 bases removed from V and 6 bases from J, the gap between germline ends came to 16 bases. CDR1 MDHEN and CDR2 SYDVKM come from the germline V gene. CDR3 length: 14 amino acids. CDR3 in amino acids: CASKGIRVSQPQHF. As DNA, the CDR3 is TGTGCCAGCAAAGGGATTCGGGTTTCTCAGCCCCAGCATTTT. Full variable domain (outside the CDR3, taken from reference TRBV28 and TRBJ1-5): DVKVTQSSRYLVKRTGEKVFLECVQDMDHENMFWYRQDPGLGLRLIYFSYDVKMKEKGDIPEGYSVSREKKERFSLILESASTNQTSMYLCASKGIRVSQPQHFGDGTRLSIL.

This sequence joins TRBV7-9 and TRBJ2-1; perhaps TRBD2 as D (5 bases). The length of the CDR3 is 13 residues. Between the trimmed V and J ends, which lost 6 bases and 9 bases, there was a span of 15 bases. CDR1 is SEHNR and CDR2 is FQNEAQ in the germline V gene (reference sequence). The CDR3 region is CASRIPEGTEQFF. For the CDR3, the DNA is TGTGCCAGCAGAATCCCTGAGGGAACTGAGCAGTTCTTC.